These 8 T cell receptor beta chains came from one sample sequenced in a study of blood T cell repertoires in COVID-19. Sequenced by immunoSEQ multiplex PCR; TCRdb stores in-frame clones only, minus some. The sample holds 62,000 or so clones; 80% to 90% are singletons and the top ten take roughly 2.7%. The sample consisted of peripheral blood. Receptor source: a man aged 50-59 years with acute or convalescent COVID-19.

V gene TRBV2 combines with J gene TRBJ2-5; 12 bases line up with TRBD1. Per the germline V gene, CDR1 is SNHLY and CDR2 is FYNNEI. After removal of 1 base from V and 0 bases from J, the junction contained 24 bases not matched to a gene. The CDR3 spans 24 residues. Written as DNA, the CDR3 is TGTGCCAGCAGTGAAGTTCCCGGGACAGGGGGCGACGAGGGTTACTTTTCGGACCAAGAGACCCAGTACTTC. Translated, it gives CASSEVPGTGGDEGYFSDQETQYF. Looking up the rest from reference TRBV2 and TRBJ2-5 gives the full variable domain: EPEVTQTPSHQVTQMGQEVILRCVPISNHLYFYWYRQILGQKVEFLVSFYNNEISEKSEIFDDQFSVERPDGSNFTLKIRSTKLEDSAMYFCASSEVPGTGGDEGYFSDQETQYFGPGTRLLVL.

J is TRBJ1-5 and V is TRBV5-8; 7 bases match TRBD1. Germline-derived CDR1 and CDR2 are SGHTS and YDEGEE. The CDR3 is 18 amino acids. Unmatched junction bases numbered 14, after V lost 4 bases and J lost 1 base. The DNA of the CDR3 is TGTGCCAGCAGCATACCGGGACAGAGCCTCGGAAGCAATCAGCCCCAGCATTTT. Translating gives CASSIPGQSLGSNQPQHF.

Worth noting for this clone: This CDR3 is also generated by other DNA sequences in the sample. The rearrangement joins TRBV5-4 to TRBJ2-1, with 12 bases identical to TRBD2. The CDR3 extends over 15 amino acids. Trimming at V came to 0 bases and at J to 8 bases, leaving 3 bases not matched to a gene. Germline CDR1 reads SGHNT; CDR2 reads YYREEE (reference sequence). The CDR3 DNA is TGTGCCAGCAGCTTGGGACTAGCGGGAGTGGATGAGCAGTTCTTC. Encoded protein: CASSLGLAGVDEQFF.

This sequence joins TRBV14 and TRBJ2-1; 14 bases match TRBD2. The ends lost 4 bases at V and 6 bases at J; junction bases unmatched: 8. Germline V gives CDR1 SGHDN, CDR2 FVKESK. The CDR3 loop spans 17 amino acids. CDR3 sequence reads: CASSPGLAGGRTNEQFF. CDR3 DNA: TGTGCCAGCAGCCCCGGACTAGCGGGAGGAAGGACCAATGAGCAGTTCTTC.

The chain links TRBV5-5 to TRBJ2-3; 10 positions match TRBD2. Germline V gene sequence: CDR1 SGHKS, CDR2 YYEKEE (reference sequence). The CDR3 contains 18 residues. The trim removed 0 bases at V and 3 bases at J, leaving 10 bases unmatched. The CDR3 DNA is TGTGCCAGCAGCTTGGCTTGGCTAGCGGGAGTATCGACAGATACGCAGTATTTT. Its translation is CASSLAWLAGVSTDTQYF.

The CDR3 nucleotides read TGTGCCAGCAGCCAAGATGTTCAGGGAGGCTATGGCTACACCTTC. Amino acid sequence: CASSQDVQGGYGYTF. The gene calls are TRBV4-2 and TRBJ1-2, with D possibly TRBD1 on 5 matching bases. Trimming pared 0 bases from V and 4 bases from J, leaving 12 bases between. The CDR3 covers 15 residues. Germline-derived CDR1 and CDR2 are LGHNA and YNFKEQ.

V and J are TRBV13 and TRBJ2-3, with 9 bases fitting TRBD2. The CDR3 covers 16 residues. Trimming at V came to 2 bases and at J to 3 bases, leaving 6 bases not matched to a gene. The germline CDR1 and CDR2 sequences are PRHDT and FYEKMQ (reference sequence). The CDR3 sequence: CASSLWLAGETDTQYF. The CDR3 DNA is TGTGCCAGCAGCTTATGGTTAGCGGGAGAGACAGATACGCAGTATTTT.

The chain joins TRBV6-4 to TRBJ1-5; D not resolved. CDR3 length: 13 amino acids. Germline V lookup: CDR1 MRHNA, CDR2 SNTAGT. V was pared by 3 bases and J by 4 bases, with 7 bases between. DNA for the CDR3: TGTGCCAGCAGTGAGGTAGATAATCAGCCCCAGCATTTT. Amino acids: CASSEVDNQPQHF.